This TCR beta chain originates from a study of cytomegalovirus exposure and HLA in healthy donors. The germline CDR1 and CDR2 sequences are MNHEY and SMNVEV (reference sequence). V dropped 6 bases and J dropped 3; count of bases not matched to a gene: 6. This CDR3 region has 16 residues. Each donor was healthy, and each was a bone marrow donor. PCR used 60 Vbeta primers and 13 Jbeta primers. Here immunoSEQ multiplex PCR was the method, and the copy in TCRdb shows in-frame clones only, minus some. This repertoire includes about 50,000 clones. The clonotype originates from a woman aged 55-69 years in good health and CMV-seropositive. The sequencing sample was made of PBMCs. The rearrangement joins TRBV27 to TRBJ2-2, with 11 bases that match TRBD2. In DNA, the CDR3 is TGTGCCAGCAGATCTAGCGGGGGGCTATACACCGGGGAGCTGTTTTTT. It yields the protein CASRSSGGLYTGELFF.